These 20 T cell receptor beta chains came from one sample sequenced in a study of shared clonotypes between healthy human individuals. Produced via immunoSEQ multiplex PCR; TCRdb's table is partial and in-frame only. In the table there are about 470,000 clones, around 75% of which are singletons. Sequencing was carried out using PBMCs. These receptors were collected from a middle-aged woman in good health. Some clones in this sample may be carry-over from other donors' samples.

The gene calls are TRBV7-6 and TRBJ2-1; a possible D gene is TRBD2 (5 bases). Per germline, CDR1 SGHVS and CDR2 FNYEAQ. Trimming stripped 2 bases from V and 7 bases from J, with 15 bases between. CDR3 length: 15 amino acids. The CDR3 DNA follows: TGTGCCAGCAGCTTATTCGAGGGTTTTAGGAATGAGCAGTTCTTC. Its translation: CASSLFEGFRNEQFF.

This chain links TRBV30 with TRBJ1-2; a weak D match, TRBD1 (6 bases). The length of the CDR3 is 14 residues. Trimming shortened V by 4 bases and J by 3 bases, and 15 bases separated the two germline ends. CDR1 and CDR2 from the germline V gene are GTSNPN and SVGIG (reference sequence). The CDR3 here is CAWTTTGADYGYTF. DNA of the CDR3: TGTGCCTGGACTACAACGGGGGCCGACTATGGCTACACCTTC.

The gene calls are TRBV10-3 and TRBJ2-7; D tentatively fits TRBD1 or TRBD2 (6 bases each). The CDR3 is 13 amino acids. V lost 7 bases to trimming and J lost 4 bases, with 14 bases between them. Germline CDR1 reads ENHRY; CDR2 reads SYGVKD. The CDR3 protein is CAINSGRGYEQYF. CDR3 bases: TGTGCCATCAATAGCGGAAGGGGGTACGAGCAGTACTTC.

In this sample, this clone turned up once. The chain uses TRBV15 and TRBJ2-1; TRBD2 aligns across 7 bases. Per germline, CDR1 LNHNV and CDR2 YYDKDF (reference sequence). The CDR3 has 15 amino acids. Trimming removed 3 bases from V and 8 bases from J; junction bases left unmatched: 10. CDR3 bases: TGTGCCACCAGCAGCTTTGCGGGAGCTAGGGATGAGCAGTTCTTC. Amino acids: CATSSFAGARDEQFF.

This clone was seen many times. The chain couples TRBV7-2 to TRBJ1-5; D possibly corresponds to TRBD1 (6 bases). Germline V gene data show CDR1 as SGHTA and CDR2 as FQGNSA. Trimming cost V 2 bases and J 7 bases, with 9 bases left between them. The CDR3 loop spans 13 amino acids. The CDR3, as DNA: TGTGCCAGCAGCTTAAGGAGGGGGCAGCCCCAGCATTTT. This sequence encodes CASSLRRGQPQHF. The full variable domain, completed using reference TRBV7-2 and TRBJ1-5, is GAGVSQSPSNKVTEKGKDVELRCDPISGHTALYWYRQSLGQGLEFLIYFQGNSAPDKSGLPSDRFSAERTGGSVSTLTIQRTQQEDSAVYLCASSLRRGQPQHFGDGTRLSIL.

This rearrangement joins TRBV19 to TRBJ2-5; TRBD1 matches 12 bases. Germline V gene data show CDR1 as LNHDA and CDR2 as SQIVND (reference sequence). V trimming: 8 bases; J trimming: 5 bases; junction bases outside the gene matches: 3. CDR3 length: 13 amino acids. This chain's CDR3 is CASRDRGHETQYF. The CDR3 DNA reads as TGTGCCAGTCGGGACAGGGGGCATGAGACCCAGTACTTC.

The V gene is TRBV11-3, the J gene TRBJ2-7; 10 nucleotides align to TRBD1. After removal of 1 base from V and 5 bases from J, the junction contained 2 bases not matched to a gene. The CDR3 extends over 14 amino acids. Germline CDR1 and CDR2: SGHNT and YENEEA. The CDR3: CASSLGDRGHEQYF. DNA for the CDR3: TGTGCCAGCAGCTTAGGGGACAGGGGCCACGAGCAGTACTTC. The full variable domain, its missing parts supplied by reference TRBV11-3 and TRBJ2-7, is EAGVVQSPRYKIIEKKQPVAFWCNPISGHNTLYWYLQNLGQGPELLIRYENEEAVDDSQLPKDRFSAERLKGVDSTLKIQPAELGDSAVYLCASSLGDRGHEQYFGPGTRLTVT.

The chain employs TRBV30 and TRBJ1-4; D is ambiguous. CDR3 length: 20 residues. V shed 0 bases and J shed 0 bases, with 23 bases lying between them. Germline-derived CDR1 and CDR2 are GTSNPN and SVGIG (reference sequence). This CDR3 is CAWSVLPGSLRDATNEKLFF. In nucleotides, the CDR3 is TGTGCCTGGAGTGTTCTCCCGGGGTCGTTGCGGGATGCAACTAATGAAAAACTGTTTTTT.

There are a few counts of this clone. This chain uses TRBV23-1 with TRBJ1-5; D remains ambiguous. TRBV23-1 is an ORF for which the function is uncertain. There are 14 residues in the CDR3. Trimming took 6 bases from V and 4 from J, leaving 13 bases between them. The CDR3 loop is CASSQNGRNQPQHF. The CDR3 region has the DNA TGCGCCAGCAGCCAAAATGGACGAAATCAGCCCCAGCATTTT.

The rearrangement uses TRBV5-1 and TRBJ1-5; 12 positions match TRBD1. Germline CDR1 and CDR2: SGHRS and YFSETQ. The J segment lost 8 bases and the V segment lost 4 bases, leaving 10 bases of the junction unmatched. The CDR3 contains 16 residues. CDR3 sequence (DNA): TGCGCCAGCAGCATAGGGGACAGGGGGCGCGATGAGCCCCAGCATTTT. As protein: CASSIGDRGRDEPQHF.

The chain combines TRBV6-5 with TRBJ1-2; 7 bases fit TRBD1. Trimming at V came to 2 bases and at J to 6 bases, leaving 9 bases not matched to a gene. Per germline, CDR1 MNHEY and CDR2 SVGAGI. This CDR3 comprises 15 residues. The CDR3 nucleotides are TGTGCCAGCAGTTACGGGTTAGGGGGCGTCGATGGCTACACCTTC. Translated: CASSYGLGGVDGYTF.

The chain recombines TRBV28 with TRBJ2-6; D call uncertain. V lost 1 base and J lost 2, with 6 bases in between. This CDR3 comprises 15 residues. Looked up from germline, CDR1 is MDHEN and CDR2 is SYDVKM. The CDR3 region is CASSLLGTGANVLTF. CDR3 DNA sequence: TGTGCCAGCAGTTTATTAGGGACTGGGGCCAACGTCCTGACTTTC.

Here the CDR3 reads CASTAGRLSTEAFF. In nucleotides, the CDR3 is TGTGCCAGCACGGCAGGGAGGTTGAGCACTGAAGCTTTCTTT. This chain joins TRBV6-6 and TRBJ1-1, with D possibly being TRBD1 (5 bases). V was clipped by 7 bases and J by 4 bases, with 16 bases between them. CDR3 length: 14 residues. The germline gives CDR1 MNHNY, CDR2 SVGAGI (reference sequence).

The table lists this clone with a few counts. The chain combines TRBV7-2 with TRBJ2-7; D ambiguous. Per the germline V gene, CDR1 is SGHTA and CDR2 is FQGNSA. The CDR3 consists of 12 residues. Trimming shortened V by 4 bases and J by 7 bases, and 11 bases separated the two germline ends. As DNA, the CDR3 is TGTGCCAGCAGCTCCTTGTATGGGGAGCAGTACTTC. Residues: CASSSLYGEQYF.

This clone was counted a few times. V usage is TRBV30 and J usage is TRBJ1-1; no reliable D call. Trimming shortened V by 4 bases and J by 6 bases, and 15 bases separated the two germline ends. The CDR3 spans 13 residues. The germline V gene has CDR1 GTSNPN and CDR2 SVGIG (reference sequence). Here the CDR3 DNA reads TGTGCCTGGATAAGGGTTGGATTCTCTGAAGCTTTCTTT. Translated, it gives CAWIRVGFSEAFF. Supplemented by reference TRBV30 and TRBJ1-1, the full variable domain reads SQTIHQWPATLVQPVGSPLSLECTVEGTSNPNLYWYRQAAGRGLQLLFYSVGIGQISSEVPQNLSASRPQDRQFILSSKKLLLSDSGFYLCAWIRVGFSEAFFGQGTRLTVV.

The chain is built from TRBV28 and TRBJ2-1; 7 nucleotides align to TRBD1. V gave up 6 bases and J gave up 3 bases; unmatched junction bases: 5. This CDR3 has 14 amino acids. Germline loops: CDR1 MDHEN, CDR2 SYDVKM. DNA for the CDR3: TGTGCCAGCAGCCGAGGGACAGTCTACAATGAGCAGTTCTTC. It is translated as CASSRGTVYNEQFF.

The V call is TRBV14, the J call TRBJ1-6; D is unclear. Germline CDR1 and CDR2: SGHDN and FVKESK. Trimming cost V 1 base and J 0 bases, with 10 bases left between them. The CDR3 sequence is 17 residues long. The CDR3 loop is CASSQVSGFSYNSPLHF. The CDR3, as DNA: TGTGCCAGCAGCCAAGTTTCAGGCTTCTCCTATAATTCACCCCTCCACTTT.

V and J are TRBV2 and TRBJ1-4; possible D gene TRBD1, 6 bases. V shed 8 bases and J shed 5 bases, with 18 bases lying between them. Germline loops: CDR1 SNHLY, CDR2 FYNNEI. This CDR3 contains 15 residues. In nucleotides, the CDR3 is TGTGCCAGCGGTGGGACACCCAGCAGAAATGAAAAACTGTTTTTT. It is translated as CASGGTPSRNEKLFF.

The chain combines TRBV19 with TRBJ2-2, with TRBD1 matching over 10 bases. The V gene end was trimmed by 4 bases and the J gene end by 4 bases; junction bases not matched to a gene: 6. The CDR3 runs to 16 residues. Per germline, CDR1 LNHDA and CDR2 SQIVND (reference sequence). This CDR3 is CASSTRQGAGTGELFF. DNA of the CDR3: TGTGCCAGTAGTACGAGACAGGGGGCGGGCACCGGGGAGCTGTTTTTT.

This clone was observed a handful of times. One base away lies a much larger clone, so this may be a sequencing read error. Other DNA sequences within the sample encode an identical CDR3. This chain uses TRBV27 with TRBJ2-7; D unresolved. Germline V gene sequence: CDR1 MNHEY, CDR2 SMNVEV (reference sequence). The CDR3 totals 10 residues. V was cut by 5 bases and J by 3 bases, with 2 bases left in between. CDR3 sequence reads: CASSLYEQYF. The CDR3 DNA reads TGTGCCAGCAGTCTCTACGAGCAGTACTTC.